These 27 T cell receptor beta chains originate from one sample sequenced in a study of blood T cell repertoires in COVID-19 (dated by TCRdb to 2019 to 2021). Libraries came from the immunoSEQ multiplex PCR assay. This is the immuneACCESS table as TCRdb keeps it, with only in-frame sequences that have V and J called. A part of the clones is gone; compared with another copy, unresolved V genes explain less than half, and the rest is unexplained. The sample table holds 110,000 to 150,000 clones, of which roughly four fifths were seen once. 1.6% of the sample is held by the ten biggest clonotypes. Sequencing input: PBMCs or T cells enriched from blood (not recorded which). The origin of the receptors is a woman aged 18-35 years who had been exposed to COVID-19.

This clone was seen ten or more times. The chain links TRBV5-1 to TRBJ2-2; 7 bases align to TRBD1. CDR1 is SGHRS and CDR2 is YFSETQ in the germline V gene. There are 14 residues in the CDR3. Unmatched junction bases numbered 5, after V lost 3 bases and J lost 6 bases. CDR3 amino acids: CASSYQQGSGELFF. DNA for the CDR3: TGCGCCAGCAGCTACCAACAGGGGTCCGGGGAGCTGTTTTTT. Full variable domain (remainder filled in from reference TRBV5-1 and TRBJ2-2): KAGVTQTPRYLIKTRGQQVTLSCSPISGHRSVSWYQQTPGQGLQFLFEYFSETQRNKGNFPGRFSGRQFSNSRSEMNVSTLELGDSALYLCASSYQQGSGELFFGEGSRLTVL.

The chain combines TRBV6-5 with TRBJ2-1, with a weak D call TRBD2 (6 bases). Trimming took off 6 bases at V and 8 bases at J, with 14 bases between the two ends. The CDR3 has 13 residues. Germline V gene sequence: CDR1 MNHEY, CDR2 SVGAGI. CDR3 nucleotide sequence: TGTGCCAGCAGCGAGGTCCCGGGGGATGAGCAGTTCTTC. Translation: CASSEVPGDEQFF.

The genes are TRBV19 and TRBJ1-5, with D tentatively TRBD1 (5 bases). There are 17 residues in the CDR3. V was clipped by 4 bases and J by 3 bases, with 19 bases between them. Germline CDR1 LNHDA, CDR2 SQIVND (reference sequence). The CDR3 loop reads CASSTQRTIGDNQPQHF. CDR3 coding DNA: TGTGCCAGTAGTACACAACGGACAATTGGGGACAATCAGCCCCAGCATTTT.

On this clone: The same CDR3 also results from other DNA sequences found in this sample. The chain has TRBV30 and TRBJ2-5, with unresolved D. Per the germline V gene, CDR1 is GTSNPN and CDR2 is SVGIG (reference sequence). Trimming took off 0 bases at V and 5 bases at J, with 10 bases between the two ends. This CDR3 has 13 amino acids. CDR3 sequence: CAWSVRVRETQYF. CDR3 DNA: TGTGCCTGGAGTGTTAGAGTCCGGGAGACCCAGTACTTC.

This rearrangement joins TRBV25-1 to TRBJ2-7; 9 bases match TRBD2. The junction had 5 bases not matched to a gene; V was cut back by 3 bases and J by 2 bases. The CDR3 runs 15 residues. Germline V lookup: CDR1 MGHDK, CDR2 SYGVNS. The CDR3 loop is CASSDGAGGPYEQYF. The CDR3 DNA is TGTGCCAGCAGTGATGGTGCGGGAGGGCCCTACGAGCAGTACTTC.

The chain is built from TRBV27 and TRBJ1-1, with D perhaps TRBD1 (5 bases). The CDR3 covers 14 residues. CDR1 and CDR2 from the germline V gene are MNHEY and SMNVEV (reference sequence). V gave up 6 bases and J gave up 1 base, with 12 bases separating them. DNA for the CDR3: TGTGCCAGCAGAGCGGGACTGAGGAACACTGAAGCTTTCTTT. Protein: CASRAGLRNTEAFF.

The V gene is TRBV7-9, the J gene TRBJ1-4; 9 bases align to TRBD1. The length of the CDR3 is 14 residues. Germline lookup yields CDR1 SEHNR and CDR2 FQNEAQ (reference sequence). The V and J ends lost 5 bases and 7 bases, in that order; junction bases with no gene match: 5. In DNA form, the CDR3 reads TGTGCCAGCAGCGTCGGGACAGGGATTGAAAAACTGTTTTTT. It specifies CASSVGTGIEKLFF.

The gene calls are TRBV11-2 and TRBJ2-7; 7 bases are a match to TRBD2. CDR3 length equals 15 residues. Germline V gene lookup returns CDR1 SGHAT and CDR2 FQNNGV. With V trimmed by 1 base and J by 4 bases, 7 bases remained unmatched. The CDR3 nucleotides are TGTGCCAGCAGCTTAGCCAACAGCGGGATGTACGAGCAGTACTTC. Protein product: CASSLANSGMYEQYF.

For the CDR3, the DNA is TGTGCCAGCAGCTCCACAGGGGAAGTGAGGGACGAGCAGTACTTC. Its protein product is CASSSTGEVRDEQYF. The chain recombines TRBV5-8 with TRBJ2-7; TRBD1 matches 7 bases. Germline lookup yields CDR1 SGHTS and CDR2 YDEGEE. Trimming at V came to 3 bases and at J to 5 bases, leaving 11 bases not matched to a gene. The CDR3 spans 15 residues. Full variable domain (remainder filled in from reference TRBV5-8 and TRBJ2-7): EAGVTQSPTHLIKTRGQQATLRCSPISGHTSVYWYQQALGLGLQFLLWYDEGEERNRGNFPPRFSGRQFPNYSSELNVNALELEDSALYLCASSSTGEVRDEQYFGPGTRLTVT.

In its sample, this clone was seen a few times. The gene calls are TRBV19 and TRBJ2-1, with 9 positions matching TRBD1. Losses at the gene ends were 5 bases for V and 8 bases for J; bases not matched to a gene: 13. Germline CDR1 reads LNHDA; CDR2 reads SQIVND (reference sequence). CDR3 size: 16 residues. CDR3 in DNA: TGTGCCAGTAGTTGGGTCTCGGGACAGGGTAGGGATGAGCAGTTCTTC. Translated: CASSWVSGQGRDEQFF.

The chain has TRBV18 and TRBJ2-1; 9 bases match TRBD2. Unmatched junction bases numbered 2, after V lost 2 bases and J lost 3 bases. The CDR3 runs to 15 residues. The germline V gene has CDR1 KGHSH and CDR2 LQKENI. CDR3 region: CASSPGLANYNEQFF. In DNA form, the CDR3 reads TGTGCCAGCTCACCAGGACTAGCGAACTACAATGAGCAGTTCTTC.

The chain has TRBV19 and TRBJ2-7, with 9 bases matching TRBD2. CDR1 LNHDA and CDR2 SQIVND come from the germline V gene (reference sequence). With V trimmed by 11 bases and J by 2 bases, 7 bases remained unmatched. CDR3 length: 13 amino acids. The CDR3, as DNA: TGTGCCTCCCAAATAGCGGGAGCCTACGAGCAGTACTTC. Translation: CASQIAGAYEQYF.

This chain uses TRBV18 with TRBJ2-7; D might be TRBD1 (6 bases). Trimming shortened V by 5 bases and J by 3 bases, and 14 bases separated the two germline ends. CDR3 size: 14 residues. CDR1 is KGHSH and CDR2 is LQKENI in the germline V gene. CDR3 loop: CASSSSWDNYEQYF. DNA for the CDR3: TGTGCCAGCTCATCGTCCTGGGACAACTACGAGCAGTACTTC.

The chain combines TRBV14 with TRBJ2-5, with 7 bases matching TRBD2. The CDR3 is made up of 14 amino acids. CDR1 is SGHDN, CDR2 FVKESK, per germline. The ends lost 4 bases at V and 2 bases at J; junction bases unmatched: 4. CDR3: CASSPIGGQETQYF. The CDR3 DNA sequence: TGTGCCAGCAGCCCCATCGGGGGGCAAGAGACCCAGTACTTC.

The rearrangement links TRBV5-1 to TRBJ1-1, with D unclear. The length of the CDR3 is 15 residues. V dropped 2 bases and J dropped 1 base, with 12 bases sitting between them. Per germline, CDR1 SGHRS and CDR2 YFSETQ. The CDR3, as DNA: TGCGCCAGCAGCTTAACGCAGGTTCCGAACACTGAAGCTTTCTTT. Translating gives CASSLTQVPNTEAFF.

This clone came up once. V gene TRBV25-1 combines with J gene TRBJ1-1; a possible D gene is TRBD1 (5 bases). Germline V gene sequence: CDR1 MGHDK, CDR2 SYGVNS. Trimming cost V 3 bases and J 10 bases, with 15 bases left between them. CDR3 size: 13 residues. CDR3 in DNA: TGTGCCAGCAGTGATTACCAAGGGGTCGGAGCTTTCTTT. Translation gives CASSDYQGVGAFF.

The V and J genes are TRBV4-1 and TRBJ2-2; 10 bases are a match to TRBD1. V trimming: 1 base; J trimming: 7 bases; junction bases outside the gene matches: 6. The CDR3 loop spans 16 amino acids. Germline CDR1 MGHRA, CDR2 YSYEKL. CDR3 nucleotides: TGCGCCAGCAGCCAAGGAGACAGGGGGCAGGGCGGGGAGCTGTTTTTT. This codes for CASSQGDRGQGGELFF.

This clone was counted a single time. The chain has TRBV7-9 and TRBJ2-1, with 8 bases lining up with TRBD2. CDR1 is SEHNR, CDR2 FQNEAQ, per germline (reference sequence). The junction had 7 bases not matched to a gene; V was cut back by 0 bases and J by 15 bases. The CDR3 has 13 residues. DNA for the CDR3: TGTGCCAGCAGCTTAGCGATGGGACTAGGTGTGTTCTTC. It is translated as CASSLAMGLGVFF.

This clone came up once. This chain connects TRBV9 to TRBJ1-5, with a weak D call TRBD1 (5 bases). CDR3 length: 16 residues. V shed 7 bases and J shed 2 bases, with 19 bases lying between them. In germline, CDR1 is SGDLS, CDR2 YYNGEE. The CDR3 region is CASRPIGGGRNQPQHF. DNA of the CDR3: TGTGCCAGCCGGCCGATCGGGGGGGGACGCAATCAGCCCCAGCATTTT.

The J gene is TRBJ2-2, the V gene TRBV10-2; 11 positions match TRBD1. With 7 bases clipped from V and 4 bases from J, the junction kept 8 bases outside the gene matches. Germline V gene sequence: CDR1 WSHSY, CDR2 SAAADI. The CDR3 is 16 amino acids. CDR3 protein: CASTSGTGGLTGELFF. The CDR3 DNA sequence: TGCGCCAGCACCTCCGGGACAGGGGGTCTCACCGGGGAGCTGTTTTTT.

V gene TRBV2 combines with J gene TRBJ1-6; the D gene is possibly TRBD1 (5 bases). The CDR3 has 11 amino acids. The germline V and J ends were trimmed by 6 bases and 8 bases, with 5 bases remaining between them. Germline CDR1 reads SNHLY; CDR2 reads FYNNEI. This CDR3 is CASRGDSPLHF. The CDR3 nucleotides read TGTGCCAGCAGAGGGGATTCACCCCTCCACTTT.

The chain combines TRBV6-5 with TRBJ2-7; 7 nucleotides align to TRBD1. The length of the CDR3 is 14 residues. The germline V gene encodes CDR1 MNHEY and CDR2 SVGAGI. J was trimmed by 2 bases and V by 6 bases; bases with no gene match: 7. The DNA for the CDR3 is TGTGCCAGCAGATCGACAGGGCCTCCCTACGAGCAGTACTTC. It codes for CASRSTGPPYEQYF.

This rearrangement joins TRBV5-8 to TRBJ2-1, with 8 bases lining up with TRBD2. The CDR3 loop spans 17 amino acids. Unmatched junction bases numbered 9, after V lost 2 bases and J lost 2 bases. Germline V lookup: CDR1 SGHTS, CDR2 YDEGEE. The CDR3 coding sequence is TGTGCCAGCAGCTTAAATAGCGGGACTCTGACCTACAATGAGCAGTTCTTC. Translation: CASSLNSGTLTYNEQFF.

In this sample, this clone turned up once. This chain joins TRBV28 and TRBJ2-7; 11 bases align to TRBD2. Germline assignment: CDR1 MDHEN and CDR2 SYDVKM. The ends lost 6 bases at V and 3 bases at J; junction bases unmatched: 7. This CDR3 contains 15 residues. The CDR3 nucleotides read TGTGCCAGCAGGGACTCGGGACTAGCGGACTACGAGCAGTACTTC. Residues: CASRDSGLADYEQYF. Full variable domain (outside the CDR3, taken from reference TRBV28 and TRBJ2-7): DVKVTQSSRYLVKRTGEKVFLECVQDMDHENMFWYRQDPGLGLRLIYFSYDVKMKEKGDIPEGYSVSREKKERFSLILESASTNQTSMYLCASRDSGLADYEQYFGPGTRLTVT.

The CDR3 sequence is CASSPRLAGNKNEQFF. CDR3 sequence (DNA): TGTGCCAGCAGCCCAAGACTAGCGGGAAATAAGAATGAGCAGTTCTTC. The chain links TRBV7-3 to TRBJ2-1; 11 bases are a match to TRBD2. V was clipped by 5 bases and J by 7 bases; unmatched bases: 10. The germline V gene has CDR1 SGHTA and CDR2 FQGTGA. The CDR3 is made up of 16 amino acids.

The V call is TRBV4-1, the J call TRBJ2-5; 9 nucleotides line up with TRBD1. The CDR3 covers 18 residues. With V trimmed by 3 bases and J by 2 bases, 13 bases remained unmatched. Germline lookup yields CDR1 MGHRA and CDR2 YSYEKL. The CDR3 DNA is TGCGCCAGCAGCCATTTGACAGGGGGTCCCCTGTCACAAGAGACCCAGTACTTC. It codes for CASSHLTGGPLSQETQYF.

The chain uses TRBV4-1 and TRBJ2-5; 9 nucleotides align to TRBD2. The V and J ends lost 0 bases and 2 bases, in that order; junction bases with no gene match: 7. CDR1 and CDR2 (germline): MGHRA, YSYEKL. The CDR3 totals 17 residues. The DNA of the CDR3 is TGCGCCAGCAGCCAAGATTATCGCCTAGCGGGACAAGAGACCCAGTACTTC. It translates to CASSQDYRLAGQETQYF.